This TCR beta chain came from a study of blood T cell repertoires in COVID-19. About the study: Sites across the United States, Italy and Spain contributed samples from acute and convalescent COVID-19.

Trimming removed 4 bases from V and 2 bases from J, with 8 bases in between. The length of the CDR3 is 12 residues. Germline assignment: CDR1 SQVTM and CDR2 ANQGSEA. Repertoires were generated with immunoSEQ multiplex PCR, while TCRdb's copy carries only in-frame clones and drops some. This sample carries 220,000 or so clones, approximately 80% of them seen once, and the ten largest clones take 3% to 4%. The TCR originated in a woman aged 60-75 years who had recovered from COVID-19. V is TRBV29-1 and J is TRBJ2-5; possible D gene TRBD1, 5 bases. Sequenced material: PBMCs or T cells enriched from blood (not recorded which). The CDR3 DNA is TGCAGCGTTGCTCGACAGCAAGAGACCCAGTACTTC. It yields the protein CSVARQQETQYF.